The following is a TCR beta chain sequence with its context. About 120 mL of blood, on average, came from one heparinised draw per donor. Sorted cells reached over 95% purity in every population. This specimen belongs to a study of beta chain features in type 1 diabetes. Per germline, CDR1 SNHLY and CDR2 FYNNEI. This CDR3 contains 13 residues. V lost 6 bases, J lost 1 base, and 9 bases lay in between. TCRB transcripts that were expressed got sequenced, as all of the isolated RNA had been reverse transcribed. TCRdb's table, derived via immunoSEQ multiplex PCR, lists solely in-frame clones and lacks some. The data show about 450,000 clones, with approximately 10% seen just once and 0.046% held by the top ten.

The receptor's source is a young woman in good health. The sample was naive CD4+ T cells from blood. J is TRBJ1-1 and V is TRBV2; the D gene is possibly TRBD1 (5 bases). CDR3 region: CASRTDENTEAFF. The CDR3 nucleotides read TGTGCCAGCAGGACAGATGAGAACACTGAAGCTTTCTTT.